One T cell receptor (beta chain) is described in this entry. The CDR3 has 15 residues. CDR1 MNHNY and CDR2 SVGAGI come from the germline V gene (reference sequence). With 5 bases removed from V and 7 bases from J, the gap between germline ends came to 17 bases. The entry originates in a study of blood T cell repertoires in COVID-19. Study background: COVID-19 samples, acute and convalescent, were from the United States, Italy and Spain.

Enrollment of patients from Seattle took place during active infection, with longitudinal follow-up. Produced via immunoSEQ multiplex PCR; TCRdb's table is partial and in-frame only. The sample carries about 290,000 clones, roughly 90% recorded once. The source is a woman aged 25 to 45 with COVID-19, enrolled during active disease. Material for sequencing was peripheral blood. The chain links TRBV6-6 to TRBJ1-4, with D possibly matching TRBD1 (5 bases). The CDR3 nucleotides are TGTGCCAGCAGTGCCCTCGGGGGTAAGAGTGAAAAACTGTTTTTT. Its translation: CASSALGGKSEKLFF.